The rows below give T cell receptor beta chains drawn from one sample of a study of T cells in Graves' hyperthyroidism and ophthalmopathy. TCRdb fed the multiplex PCR reads into MiXCR, producing one record per CDR3 protein. There are hundreds of thousands of distinct CDR3 sequences in the sample; nearly 20% occur only once, and about 45% lies in the top ten. Sequencing was performed on blood. These receptor sequences come from a man in his forties with Graves' ophthalmopathy. Both conserved end residues are part of each CDR3. Fields, in order: V gene, J gene, D gene, clone size, CDR3 protein, CDR3 DNA. D genes are given only for firm matches. The size of a clone is reported for some rows only, either as once, few or many, or as a class for expanded clones.

v_call: TRBV7-8
j_call: TRBJ1-1
d_call: NA
clone_size: NA
cdr3_aa: CASSITVNTEAFF
cdr3_nt: TGTGCCAGCAGCATTACAGTGAACACTGAAGCTTTCTTT

v_call: TRBV20-1
j_call: TRBJ2-1
d_call: NA
clone_size: many
cdr3_aa: CSARDYNEQFF
cdr3_nt: TGCAGTGCTAGGGACTACAATGAGCAGTTCTTC

v_call: TRBV7-8
j_call: TRBJ2-7
d_call: TRBD2
clone_size: few
cdr3_aa: CASSLELAGGGEQYF
cdr3_nt: TGTGCCAGCAGCTTGGAACTAGCGGGAGGTGGCGAGCAGTACTTC

v_call: TRBV12-3/TRBV12-4
j_call: TRBJ1-5
d_call: NA
clone_size: NA
cdr3_aa: CASIDSFGNQPQHF
cdr3_nt: TGTGCCAGCATTGACAGTTTTGGCAATCAGCCCCAGCATTTT

v_call: TRBV7-8
j_call: TRBJ2-7
d_call: TRBD2
clone_size: NA
cdr3_aa: CASSPSGGYSYEQYF
cdr3_nt: TGTGCCAGCAGCCCTAGCGGGGGGTACTCCTACGAGCAGTACTTC

v_call: TRBV7-2
j_call: TRBJ1-1
d_call: NA
clone_size: NA
cdr3_aa: CASSPAGRQTEAFF
cdr3_nt: TGTGCCAGCAGCCCAGCAGGGAGGCAGACTGAAGCTTTCTTT

v_call: TRBV7-2
j_call: TRBJ2-2
d_call: TRBD2
clone_size: few
cdr3_aa: CASSLRGTSAYANTGELFF
cdr3_nt: TGTGCCAGCAGCTTAAGGGGGACTAGCGCCTACGCGAACACCGGGGAGCTGTTTTTT

v_call: TRBV20-1
j_call: TRBJ2-7
d_call: NA
clone_size: NA
cdr3_aa: CSARAGAEAYEQYF
cdr3_nt: TGCAGTGCTAGAGCGGGAGCGGAAGCCTACGAGCAGTACTTC

v_call: TRBV7-3
j_call: TRBJ2-3
d_call: TRBD2
clone_size: many
cdr3_aa: CASSLNPSGGDTQYF
cdr3_nt: TGTGCCAGCAGCTTAAATCCTAGCGGGGGAGATACGCAGTATTTT

v_call: TRBV20-1
j_call: TRBJ2-7
d_call: NA
clone_size: NA
cdr3_aa: CSAGASEQYF
cdr3_nt: TGCAGTGCAGGGGCCTCCGAGCAGTACTTC

v_call: TRBV3-1
j_call: TRBJ1-6
d_call: NA
clone_size: many
cdr3_aa: CASSQMASLGASPLHF
cdr3_nt: TGTGCCAGCAGCCAAATGGCCTCCTTGGGGGCTTCACCCCTCCACTTT

v_call: TRBV2
j_call: TRBJ2-1
d_call: NA
clone_size: NA
cdr3_aa: CASSEDIGSQGNEQFF
cdr3_nt: TGTGCCAGCAGTGAAGATATCGGGAGCCAAGGGAATGAGCAGTTCTTC

v_call: TRBV5-6
j_call: TRBJ2-3
d_call: TRBD2
clone_size: few
cdr3_aa: CASIVLAGGGDTQYF
cdr3_nt: TGTGCCAGCATCGTCTTAGCGGGAGGCGGGGATACGCAGTATTTT

v_call: TRBV18
j_call: TRBJ1-2
d_call: NA
clone_size: few
cdr3_aa: CASSPGPGADYGYTF
cdr3_nt: TGTGCCAGCTCACCAGGTCCAGGGGCTGACTATGGCTACACCTTC

v_call: TRBV20-1
j_call: TRBJ1-4
d_call: NA
clone_size: few
cdr3_aa: CSARDAGPEKLFF
cdr3_nt: TGCAGTGCTAGAGATGCGGGTCCTGAAAAACTGTTTTTT

v_call: TRBV19
j_call: TRBJ2-5
d_call: TRBD2
clone_size: NA
cdr3_aa: CASSIGGRQYQETQYF
cdr3_nt: TGTGCCAGTAGTATCGGCGGGAGACAGTACCAAGAGACCCAGTACTTC

v_call: TRBV3-1
j_call: TRBJ2-5
d_call: TRBD2
clone_size: many
cdr3_aa: CASSQDLSGGYQETQYF
cdr3_nt: TGTGCCAGCAGCCAAGATCTGAGCGGGGGATATCAAGAGACCCAGTACTTC

v_call: TRBV20-1
j_call: TRBJ1-6
d_call: NA
clone_size: few
cdr3_aa: CSAPDPPAVHF
cdr3_nt: TGCAGTGCTCCTGATCCCCCGGCTGTCCACTTT

v_call: TRBV10-3
j_call: TRBJ1-2
d_call: NA
clone_size: few
cdr3_aa: CAMGGTATNYGYTF
cdr3_nt: TGTGCCATGGGCGGGACGGCTACTAACTATGGCTACACCTTC

v_call: TRBV7-2
j_call: TRBJ2-7
d_call: NA
clone_size: few
cdr3_aa: CASSSRTEAYEQYF
cdr3_nt: TGTGCCAGCAGCTCACGGACAGAAGCCTACGAGCAGTACTTC

v_call: TRBV6-5
j_call: TRBJ1-4
d_call: NA
clone_size: NA
cdr3_aa: CASSYGADPPEKLFF
cdr3_nt: TGTGCCAGCAGTTACGGAGCTGACCCTCCTGAAAAACTGTTTTTT

v_call: TRBV30
j_call: TRBJ2-3
d_call: NA
clone_size: few
cdr3_aa: CAWSLDGSPDTQYF
cdr3_nt: TGTGCCTGGAGTTTGGACGGTAGCCCAGATACGCAGTATTTT

v_call: TRBV11-2
j_call: TRBJ1-2
d_call: TRBD1
clone_size: many
cdr3_aa: CASSLGTGESYTF
cdr3_nt: TGTGCCAGCAGCCTCGGGACAGGGGAAAGCTACACCTTC

v_call: TRBV5-1
j_call: TRBJ1-5
d_call: NA
clone_size: NA
cdr3_aa: CASSFDGGKYQPQHF
cdr3_nt: TGCGCCAGCAGCTTTGATGGGGGGAAGTACCAGCCCCAGCATTTT

v_call: TRBV12-3/TRBV12-4
j_call: TRBJ2-1
d_call: TRBD2
clone_size: many
cdr3_aa: CASTRTSGGYNEQFF
cdr3_nt: TGTGCCAGCACCCGGACTAGCGGAGGTTACAATGAGCAGTTCTTC

v_call: TRBV29-1
j_call: TRBJ2-3
d_call: NA
clone_size: NA
cdr3_aa: CSVRAGISTDTQYF
cdr3_nt: TGCAGCGTTCGGGCAGGGATTAGCACAGATACGCAGTATTTT

v_call: TRBV11-3
j_call: TRBJ2-2
d_call: NA
clone_size: few
cdr3_aa: CASGQYTGELFF
cdr3_nt: TGTGCCAGCGGACAGTACACCGGGGAGCTGTTTTTT

v_call: TRBV30
j_call: TRBJ2-7
d_call: NA
clone_size: many
cdr3_aa: CAWTTAYEQYF
cdr3_nt: TGTGCCTGGACGACGGCCTACGAGCAGTACTTC

v_call: TRBV30
j_call: TRBJ2-4
d_call: NA
clone_size: NA
cdr3_aa: CAWSVLARRNIQYF
cdr3_nt: TGTGCCTGGAGTGTACTGGCCAGAAGAAACATTCAGTACTTC

v_call: TRBV5-6
j_call: TRBJ2-1
d_call: NA
clone_size: many
cdr3_aa: CASRGAGGEQFF
cdr3_nt: TGTGCCAGCAGGGGGGCTGGGGGCGAGCAGTTCTTC

v_call: TRBV7-3
j_call: TRBJ1-1
d_call: TRBD1
clone_size: NA
cdr3_aa: CASSPDRGSTEAFF
cdr3_nt: TGTGCCAGCAGCCCGGACAGGGGAAGCACTGAAGCTTTCTTT

v_call: TRBV19
j_call: TRBJ1-1
d_call: NA
clone_size: NA
cdr3_aa: CASSIVPLQGLVRAFF
cdr3_nt: TGTGCCAGTAGTATAGTTCCCCTACAGGGTCTAGTAAGGGCTTTCTTT

v_call: TRBV27
j_call: TRBJ2-7
d_call: TRBD2
clone_size: many
cdr3_aa: CASSLPKGLAGVYKFWGEQYF
cdr3_nt: TGTGCCAGCAGCTTACCGAAGGGACTAGCGGGAGTGTATAAGTTTTGGGGAGAGCAGTACTTC

v_call: TRBV19
j_call: TRBJ2-2
d_call: TRBD2
clone_size: few
cdr3_aa: CASSIPTGLAGGVPGELFF
cdr3_nt: TGTGCCAGTAGTATCCCAACAGGGCTAGCGGGAGGGGTCCCCGGGGAGCTGTTTTTT

v_call: TRBV19
j_call: TRBJ1-2
d_call: NA
clone_size: NA
cdr3_aa: CASSTMTNYGYTF
cdr3_nt: TGTGCCAGTAGTACGATGACTAACTATGGCTACACCTTC

v_call: TRBV28
j_call: TRBJ2-4
d_call: TRBD2
clone_size: NA
cdr3_aa: CASSPAGGKNIQYF
cdr3_nt: TGTGCCAGCAGCCCGGCGGGAGGGAAAAACATTCAGTACTTC

v_call: TRBV27
j_call: TRBJ2-7
d_call: TRBD2
clone_size: many
cdr3_aa: CASSQTSGRDSYEQYF
cdr3_nt: TGTGCCAGCAGTCAGACTAGCGGGAGGGACTCCTACGAGCAGTACTTC

v_call: TRBV5-4
j_call: TRBJ2-5
d_call: NA
clone_size: few
cdr3_aa: CASSGRRAAQETQYF
cdr3_nt: TGTGCCAGCAGCGGACGACGGGCAGCCCAAGAGACCCAGTACTTC

v_call: TRBV6-1
j_call: TRBJ2-7
d_call: NA
clone_size: few
cdr3_aa: CASKTTVSSYEQYF
cdr3_nt: TGTGCCAGTAAAACGACAGTGAGCTCCTACGAGCAGTACTTC

v_call: TRBV28
j_call: TRBJ2-7
d_call: TRBD2
clone_size: many
cdr3_aa: CASSFRTSGSMREQYF
cdr3_nt: TGTGCCAGCAGTTTCCGGACTAGCGGGAGTATGCGCGAGCAGTACTTC

v_call: TRBV7-9
j_call: TRBJ2-7
d_call: NA
clone_size: NA
cdr3_aa: CASNGDGYEQYF
cdr3_nt: TGTGCCAGCAACGGGGACGGTTACGAGCAGTACTTC

v_call: TRBV11-2
j_call: TRBJ2-3
d_call: TRBD2
clone_size: NA
cdr3_aa: CASSLWGSGGAETQYF
cdr3_nt: TGTGCCAGCAGCCTCTGGGGTAGCGGGGGGGCGGAGACGCAGTATTTT

v_call: TRBV7-2
j_call: TRBJ2-3
d_call: TRBD2
clone_size: many
cdr3_aa: CASSLLTSGGGTDTQYF
cdr3_nt: TGTGCCAGCAGCCTACTGACTAGCGGGGGGGGCACAGATACGCAGTATTTT

v_call: TRBV19
j_call: TRBJ2-1
d_call: TRBD1
clone_size: NA
cdr3_aa: CASSLATGPNEQFF
cdr3_nt: TGTGCCAGTAGTCTGGCGACAGGGCCCAATGAGCAGTTCTTC

v_call: TRBV9
j_call: TRBJ2-2
d_call: TRBD2
clone_size: NA
cdr3_aa: CASSVERGGNTGELFF
cdr3_nt: TGTGCCAGCAGTGTTGAGCGGGGGGGGAACACCGGGGAGCTGTTTTTT

v_call: TRBV7-3
j_call: TRBJ2-1
d_call: TRBD2
clone_size: NA
cdr3_aa: CASSSGTGGPYNEQFF
cdr3_nt: TGTGCCAGCAGCTCAGGAACGGGAGGACCTTACAATGAGCAGTTCTTC

v_call: TRBV20-1
j_call: TRBJ2-4
d_call: TRBD1
clone_size: NA
cdr3_aa: CSARPITGQGAKNIQYF
cdr3_nt: TGCAGTGCTAGACCAATCACGGGGCAGGGGGCTAAAAACATTCAGTACTTC

v_call: TRBV12-3/TRBV12-4
j_call: TRBJ2-7
d_call: NA
clone_size: many
cdr3_aa: CASSLQEIYEQYF
cdr3_nt: TGTGCCAGCAGTTTACAGGAGATCTACGAGCAGTACTTC

v_call: TRBV27
j_call: TRBJ1-5
d_call: NA
clone_size: NA
cdr3_aa: CASSTYEGVEPQHF
cdr3_nt: TGTGCCAGCAGTACCTACGAGGGGGTAGAGCCCCAGCATTTT

v_call: TRBV7-9
j_call: TRBJ2-7
d_call: NA
clone_size: few
cdr3_aa: CASSPTTSPGSFEQYF
cdr3_nt: TGTGCCAGCAGCCCGACAACTAGTCCTGGGTCATTCGAGCAGTACTTC

v_call: TRBV28
j_call: TRBJ2-7
d_call: NA
clone_size: few
cdr3_aa: CASSLGVAGQQYEQYF
cdr3_nt: TGTGCCAGCAGTTTAGGGGTTGCGGGACAGCAGTACGAGCAGTACTTC

v_call: TRBV6-1
j_call: TRBJ1-1
d_call: NA
clone_size: NA
cdr3_aa: CASSRFSGMNTEAFF
cdr3_nt: TGTGCCAGCAGTCGCTTCTCGGGCATGAACACTGAAGCTTTCTTT